This TCR beta chain was observed in a study of T cell responses to AZD1222 COVID-19 vaccine (dated by TCRdb to the early 2020s). In the study overall: TCR sequencing was performed for roughly 250 trial participants, of whom around 210 were given two doses of AZD1222 and roughly 25 were given two doses of MenACWY control vaccine. Trial participants were enrolled by age into 18-55, 56-69 and 70-plus year subgroups, with roughly 150, 30 and 60 TCR-sequenced participants respectively. What the authors observed across the whole study: The 56-69-year group was small, and its depth increase did not reach significance, likely because of low power. Epitopes outside the regions mutated in the B.1.351 and B.1.1.7 variants were reportedly recognized by nearly half of the unique spike-specific TCRs. No day 14 peak-response samples were available, so repertoires were characterized only after the peak T cell response. A significant rise in spike-specific TCR breadth and depth was observed after two AZD1222 doses relative to day 0 and relative to MenACWY recipients. Conclusions about previously exposed vaccinees are limited, since just six or seven AZD1222 recipients were seropositive for SARS-CoV-2 at baseline. Most participants were white British and females outnumbered males, and the authors suggested that clonal diversity may have been underestimated. CD4 TCRs associated with the vaccine covered the entire spike protein, and the dominant responses were in regions 160-218 and 743-854.

The CDR3 regions of human TCRbeta chains were analyzed by immunosequencing. Under the source paper's analysis protocol: TCRs in the repertoires were compared against a reference library of SARS-CoV-2-specific TCRs that had been generated with the MIRA antigen-specificity platform. Breadth was defined as the fraction of unique TCRs that were SARS-CoV-2-associated, and depth was defined as the fraction of total T cells that were SARS-CoV-2-associated. Using the MIRA data, every spike-specific TCR was mapped to the spike region that the TCR reacted to and assigned to either a CD4 or a CD8 class. Log10-transformed breadth and depth values were compared by one-way ANOVA with Sidak's multiple comparisons tests. TCRdb took this table from immuneACCESS and kept in-frame rearrangements with V and J called. Such tables lack part of the clones; where checked against another copy, unresolved V genes explain under half of the gap, and the rest is unexplained. The V and J calls and the clone size are those of that table, but D and trimming were determined from the DNA. In this sample the table shows around 100,000 clones, roughly 85% of which occur a single time. Jointly, the top ten make up 2% to 2.5% of the sample.

The CDR3 holds 17 amino acids from the cysteine to the phenylalanine. The retained sequence is limited to the CDR3, 51 bases, with the frame set at the first base. Based on the germline V gene (reference sequence), the CDR1 and CDR2 sequences are PRHDT and FYEKMQ. Between the V and J ends, shortened by 4 bases and 10 bases respectively, the junction contains 23 bases. The sample's time point label, decoded: about 28 days (+/-7) after the second vaccine dose. AZD1222 recipients given second doses at about 4 weeks or at about 12 weeks were pooled, since spike-specific TCR depth and breadth were not found to differ between the two schedules. Vaccinee samples were obtained from the UK trials COV001 and COV002, which included a single-blind randomized controlled phase 2/3 trial of AZD1222 (ChAdOx1 nCoV-19) in healthy adults. For TCRbeta chain sequencing, PBMC samples from trial participants were taken at day 0 and at day 28 after the second dose.

Comments on this clone: What this receptor recognizes is not known. No qualities accompany the bases; no much larger clone lies one base away.

The chain was built from TRBV13 and TRBJ1-6, with no confidently assigned D gene. The receptor's source is an adult who received the AZD1222 COVID-19 vaccine. The sample was peripheral blood, taken 28 days after the second AZD1222 dose. The CDR3 here reads CASSSTGKIAYGSPLHF. The bases are TGTGCCAGCAGCTCCACCGGGAAGATCGCGTATGGGTCACCCCTCCACTTT.